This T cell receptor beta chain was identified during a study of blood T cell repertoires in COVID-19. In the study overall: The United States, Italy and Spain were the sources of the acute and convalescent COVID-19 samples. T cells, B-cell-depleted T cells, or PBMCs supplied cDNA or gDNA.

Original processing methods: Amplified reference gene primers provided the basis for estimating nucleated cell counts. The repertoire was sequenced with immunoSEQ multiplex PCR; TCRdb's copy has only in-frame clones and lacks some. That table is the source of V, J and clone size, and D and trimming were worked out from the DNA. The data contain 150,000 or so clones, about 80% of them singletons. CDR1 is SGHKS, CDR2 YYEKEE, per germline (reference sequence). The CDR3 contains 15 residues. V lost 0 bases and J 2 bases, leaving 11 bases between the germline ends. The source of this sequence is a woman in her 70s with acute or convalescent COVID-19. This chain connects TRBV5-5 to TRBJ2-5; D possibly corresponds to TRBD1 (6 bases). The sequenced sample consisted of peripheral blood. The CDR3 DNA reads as TGTGCCAGCAGCTTGGCCGGGACAAGACAAGAGACCCAGTACTTC. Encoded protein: CASSLAGTRQETQYF.